This T cell receptor (beta chain) was identified in a study of blood T cell repertoires in COVID-19. Assay used: immunoSEQ multiplex PCR; TCRdb lists only in-frame clones, some missing. The sample lists about 37,000 clones; 65% to 85% were seen once. Material: peripheral blood. The sequence was collected from a man between 65 and 85 years old with COVID-19, enrolled during active disease.

In nucleotides, the CDR3 is TGTGCCAGCAGCTTTGCGGGGGTAGGGAACACTGAAGCTTTCTTT. It codes for CASSFAGVGNTEAFF. The chain joins TRBV7-2 to TRBJ1-1, with D possibly matching TRBD1 (5 bases). With 3 bases removed from V and 1 base from J, the gap between germline ends came to 12 bases. Germline assignment: CDR1 SGHTA and CDR2 FQGNSA. This CDR3 has 15 residues.